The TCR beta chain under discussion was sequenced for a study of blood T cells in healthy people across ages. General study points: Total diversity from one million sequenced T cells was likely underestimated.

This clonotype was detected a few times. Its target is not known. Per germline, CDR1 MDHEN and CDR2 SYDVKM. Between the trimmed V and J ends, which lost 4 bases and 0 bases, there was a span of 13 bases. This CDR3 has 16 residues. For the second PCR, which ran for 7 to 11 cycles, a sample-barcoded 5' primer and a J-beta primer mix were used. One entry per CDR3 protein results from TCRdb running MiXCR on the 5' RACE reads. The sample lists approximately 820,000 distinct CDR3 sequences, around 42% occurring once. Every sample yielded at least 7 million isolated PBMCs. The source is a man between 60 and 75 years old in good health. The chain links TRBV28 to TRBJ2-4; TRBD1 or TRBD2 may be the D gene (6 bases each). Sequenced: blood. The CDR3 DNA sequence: TGTGCCAGCAGTTCGGGGGCAGGCCAAGCCAAAAACATTCAGTACTTC. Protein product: CASSSGAGQAKNIQYF.